This T cell receptor (beta chain) was documented in a study of shared clonotypes between healthy human individuals. For the study at large: Donors consisted of two women and a few men between 18 and 49. Overall study findings and caveats: It was expected that sequencing depth would affect clonotype sharing among donors.

Turning to this clone: The antigen is unknown.

CDR1 is LNHNV, CDR2 YYDKDF, per germline (reference sequence). V dropped 0 bases and J dropped 5 bases, with 17 bases sitting between them. The CDR3 length is 17 residues. Profiled with immunoSEQ multiplex PCR; TCRdb holds only in-frame clones, not every one. The sample has approximately 2,000,000 clones, 90% to 95% seen once. Naive CD8 cells lacked CD45RO and underwent positive selection for CCR7, leaving out terminally differentiated effector memory CD45RA+ cells. The specimen was naive CD8+ T cells from PBMCs. This chain joins TRBV15 and TRBJ2-1; D not certain. The sequence derives from a man aged 18 to 30 in good health. Some clones in this sample may be carry-over from other donors' samples. CDR3 amino acids: CATSRDRGPRPHNEQFF. Here the CDR3 DNA reads TGTGCCACCAGCAGAGATCGTGGCCCCCGACCCCACAATGAGCAGTTCTTC.